The source of this T cell receptor (beta chain) is a study of sequential checkpoint blockade in melanoma. About the study: Maintenance nivolumab came after either treatment sequence.

Treatment reported: randomized to nivolumab then ipilimumab (arm A) or the reverse (arm B). No patient had prior DNA-damaging chemotherapy. From thawed PBMCs, live CD3+CD8+ cells negative for CD19 and CD56 were sorted. Assay used: immunoSEQ multiplex PCR; TCRdb lists only in-frame clones, some missing. The data contain 10,000 or so clones, around 78% of them singletons. CDR3 length: 16 residues. Germline V lookup: CDR1 KGHSH, CDR2 LQKENI. The ends lost 3 bases at V and 1 base at J; junction bases unmatched: 6. The rearrangement links TRBV18 to TRBJ2-5; 9 bases map to TRBD2. This TCR was recovered from a human donor with melanoma. Material: CD8+ T cells sorted from blood (inferred from file names), obtained from a patient given nivolumab and ipilimumab in sequence. The CDR3: CASSPTEREVQETQYF. Written as DNA, the CDR3 is TGTGCCAGCTCACCTACAGAGCGGGAGGTCCAAGAGACCCAGTACTTC.